This T cell receptor (beta chain) was recovered during a study of T cells in Graves' hyperthyroidism and ophthalmopathy. From RNA transcripts, TCR beta CDR3 regions were amplified. During a first-round RT-PCR of the TCR CDR3, the HTBI primer set was used. MiXCR, applied by TCRdb to the multiplex PCR reads, yields one record per CDR3 protein. The data contain about 640,000 distinct CDR3 sequences, around 20% of them singletons. Subjects with ophthalmopathy showed a Clinical Activity Score no lower than 3, a NOSPECS grade no lower than 4, and a duration shorter than 3 months. Patients were excluded because of uncontrolled infection, other autoimmune disease, pregnancy or lactation. Clinicians diagnosed patients from clinical symptoms, serum thyroxine and TRAb, thyroid ultrasound and orbital computed tomography. In germline, CDR1 is LGHDT, CDR2 YNNKEL (reference sequence). J gave up 4 bases and V 2 bases, and 8 bases lay outside the gene matches. The CDR3 is 15 residues long.

This clonotype originated in a man aged 30 to 39 with Graves' ophthalmopathy. Sequencing was performed on blood. V gene TRBV3-1 combines with J gene TRBJ2-7, with 7 positions matching TRBD1. The CDR3 DNA reads as TGTGCCAGCAGCCAAAAATCCGGGACAGCATACGAGCAGTACTTC. Translating gives CASSQKSGTAYEQYF.